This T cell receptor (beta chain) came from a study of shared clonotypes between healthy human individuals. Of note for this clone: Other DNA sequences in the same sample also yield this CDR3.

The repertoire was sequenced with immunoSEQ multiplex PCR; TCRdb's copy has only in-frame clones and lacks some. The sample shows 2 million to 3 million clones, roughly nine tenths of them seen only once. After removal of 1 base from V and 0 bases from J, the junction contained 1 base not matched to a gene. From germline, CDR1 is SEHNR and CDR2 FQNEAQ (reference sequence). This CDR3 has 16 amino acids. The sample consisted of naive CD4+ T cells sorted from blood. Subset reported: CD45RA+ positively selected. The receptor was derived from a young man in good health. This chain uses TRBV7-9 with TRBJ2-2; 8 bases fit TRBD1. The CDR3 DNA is TGTGCCAGCAGCTTAGGACAGGGGACGAACACCGGGGAGCTGTTTTTT. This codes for CASSLGQGTNTGELFF.